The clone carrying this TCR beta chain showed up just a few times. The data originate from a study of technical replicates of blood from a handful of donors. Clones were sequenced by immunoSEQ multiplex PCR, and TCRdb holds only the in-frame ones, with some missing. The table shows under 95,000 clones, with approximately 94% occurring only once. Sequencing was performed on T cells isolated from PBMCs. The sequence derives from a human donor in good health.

CDR3 sequence: CASSVAPSETEAFF. The CDR3 DNA reads as TGTGCCAGCAGCGTAGCCCCGTCCGAGACTGAAGCTTTCTTT. The chain combines TRBV9 with TRBJ1-1; D not certain. The CDR3 length is 14 residues. V was pared by 0 bases and J by 5 bases, with 11 bases between. Germline CDR1 SGDLS, CDR2 YYNGEE.